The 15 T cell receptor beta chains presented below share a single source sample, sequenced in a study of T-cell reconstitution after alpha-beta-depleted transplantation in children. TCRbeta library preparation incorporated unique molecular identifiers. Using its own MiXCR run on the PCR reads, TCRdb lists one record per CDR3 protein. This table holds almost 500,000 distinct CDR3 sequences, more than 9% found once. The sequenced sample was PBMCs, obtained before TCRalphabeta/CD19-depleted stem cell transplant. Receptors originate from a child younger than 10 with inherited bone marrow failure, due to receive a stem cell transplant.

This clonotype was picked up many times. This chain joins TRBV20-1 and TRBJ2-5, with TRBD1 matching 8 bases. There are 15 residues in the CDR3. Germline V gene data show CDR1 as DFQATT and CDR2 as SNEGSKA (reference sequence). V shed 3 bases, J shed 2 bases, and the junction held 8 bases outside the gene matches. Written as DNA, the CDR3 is TGCAGTGCTAGGGGATCTGGGACAGGACAAGAGACCCAGTACTTC. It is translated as CSARGSGTGQETQYF.

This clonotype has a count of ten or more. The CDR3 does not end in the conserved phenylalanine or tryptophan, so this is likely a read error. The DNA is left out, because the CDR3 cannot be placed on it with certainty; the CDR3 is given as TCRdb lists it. The CDR3 reads CASSLGQGRGAVL. This chain joins TRBV7-2 and TRBJ2-1; whether TRBD1, the table's D call, matches the DNA was not checked. Germline V lookup: CDR1 SGHTA, CDR2 FQGNSA. The CDR3 is made up of 13 amino acids, end residues included.

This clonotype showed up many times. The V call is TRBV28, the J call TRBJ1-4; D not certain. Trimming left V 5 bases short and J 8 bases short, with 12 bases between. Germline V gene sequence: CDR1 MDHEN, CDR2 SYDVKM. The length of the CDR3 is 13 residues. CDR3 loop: CASSDGVVEKLFF. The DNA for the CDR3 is TGTGCCAGCAGTGACGGGGTAGTCGAAAAACTGTTTTTT.

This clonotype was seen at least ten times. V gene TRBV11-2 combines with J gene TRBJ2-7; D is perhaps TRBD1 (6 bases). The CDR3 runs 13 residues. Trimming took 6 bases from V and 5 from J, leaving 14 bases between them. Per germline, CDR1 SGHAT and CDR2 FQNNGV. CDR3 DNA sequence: TGTGCCAGCAGTTATTCCTCAGGGGACGAGCAGTACTTC. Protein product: CASSYSSGDEQYF. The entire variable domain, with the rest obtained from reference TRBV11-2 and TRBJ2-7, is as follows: EAGVAQSPRYKIIEKRQSVAFWCNPISGHATLYWYQQILGQGPKLLIQFQNNGVVDDSQLPKDRFSAERLKGVDSTLKIQPAKLEDSAVYLCASSYSSGDEQYFGPGTRLTVT.

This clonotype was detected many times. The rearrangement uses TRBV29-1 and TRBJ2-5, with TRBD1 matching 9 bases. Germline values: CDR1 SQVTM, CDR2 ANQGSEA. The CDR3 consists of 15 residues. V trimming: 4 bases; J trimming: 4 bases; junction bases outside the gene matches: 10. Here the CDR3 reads CSVAGTGTAGETQYF. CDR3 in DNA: TGCAGCGTTGCCGGGACAGGGACGGCGGGAGAGACCCAGTACTTC.

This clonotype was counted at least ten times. The CDR3 DNA sequence: TGCGCCAGCAGCTTCGGACTAGCGTACGAGCAGTACTTC. Its translation is CASSFGLAYEQYF. This rearrangement joins TRBV5-1 to TRBJ2-7, with 9 bases matching TRBD2. The CDR3 has 13 residues. V gave up 2 bases and J gave up 4 bases; unmatched junction bases: 1. CDR1 SGHRS and CDR2 YFSETQ come from the germline V gene. The whole variable domain, filled in from reference TRBV5-1 and TRBJ2-7, reads KAGVTQTPRYLIKTRGQQVTLSCSPISGHRSVSWYQQTPGQGLQFLFEYFSETQRNKGNFPGRFSGRQFSNSRSEMNVSTLELGDSALYLCASSFGLAYEQYFGPGTRLTVT.

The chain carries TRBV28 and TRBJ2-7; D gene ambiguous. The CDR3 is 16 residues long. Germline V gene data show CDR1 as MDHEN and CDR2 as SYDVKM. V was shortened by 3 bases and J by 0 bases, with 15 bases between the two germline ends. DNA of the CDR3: TGTGCCAGCAGTTTTAGTTTCGACTCGAGCTCCTACGAGCAGTACTTC. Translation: CASSFSFDSSSYEQYF. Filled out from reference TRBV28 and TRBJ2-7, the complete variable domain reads DVKVTQSSRYLVKRTGEKVFLECVQDMDHENMFWYRQDPGLGLRLIYFSYDVKMKEKGDIPEGYSVSREKKERFSLILESASTNQTSMYLCASSFSFDSSSYEQYFGPGTRLTVT.

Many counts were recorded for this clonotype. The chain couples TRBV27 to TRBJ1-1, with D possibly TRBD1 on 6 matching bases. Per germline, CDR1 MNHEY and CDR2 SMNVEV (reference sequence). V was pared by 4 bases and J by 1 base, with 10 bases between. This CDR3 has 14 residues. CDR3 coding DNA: TGTGCCAGCAGTTGGGGGGGGGCGAACACTGAAGCTTTCTTT. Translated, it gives CASSWGGANTEAFF.

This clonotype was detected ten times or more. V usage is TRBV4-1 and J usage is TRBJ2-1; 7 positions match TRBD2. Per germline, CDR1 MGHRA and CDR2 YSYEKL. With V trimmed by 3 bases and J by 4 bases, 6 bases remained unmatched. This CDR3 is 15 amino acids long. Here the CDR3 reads CASSQGREDYNEQFF. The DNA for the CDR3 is TGCGCCAGCAGCCAGGGACGGGAGGATTACAATGAGCAGTTCTTC.

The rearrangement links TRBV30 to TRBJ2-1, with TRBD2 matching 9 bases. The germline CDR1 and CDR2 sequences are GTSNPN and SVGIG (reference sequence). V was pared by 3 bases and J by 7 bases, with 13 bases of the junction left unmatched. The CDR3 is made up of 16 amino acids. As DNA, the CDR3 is TGTGCCTGGAGCTTTAGGCTAGCGGGAATTCAGAATGAGCAGTTCTTC. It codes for CAWSFRLAGIQNEQFF.

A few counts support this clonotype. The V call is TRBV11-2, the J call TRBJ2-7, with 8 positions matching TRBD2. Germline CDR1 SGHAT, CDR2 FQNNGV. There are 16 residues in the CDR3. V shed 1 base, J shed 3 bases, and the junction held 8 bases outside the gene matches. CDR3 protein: CASSLVSGGTNYEQYF. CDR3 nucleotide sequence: TGTGCCAGCAGCTTAGTAAGCGGGGGAACGAACTACGAGCAGTACTTC.

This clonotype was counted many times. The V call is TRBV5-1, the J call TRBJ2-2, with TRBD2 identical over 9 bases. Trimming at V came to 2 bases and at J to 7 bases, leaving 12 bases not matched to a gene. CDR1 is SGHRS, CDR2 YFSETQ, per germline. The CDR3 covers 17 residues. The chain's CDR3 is CASSFGLAILGGGELFF. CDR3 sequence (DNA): TGCGCCAGCAGCTTTGGACTAGCGATCCTAGGGGGCGGGGAGCTGTTTTTT.

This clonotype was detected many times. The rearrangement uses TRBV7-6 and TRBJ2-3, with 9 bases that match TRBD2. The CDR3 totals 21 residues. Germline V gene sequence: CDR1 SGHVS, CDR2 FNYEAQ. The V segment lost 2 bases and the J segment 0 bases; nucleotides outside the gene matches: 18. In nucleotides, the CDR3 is TGTGCCAGCAGCTTAAGGATGACCGCCTGGATCACTAGCGGGAGCACAGATACGCAGTATTTT. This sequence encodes CASSLRMTAWITSGSTDTQYF.

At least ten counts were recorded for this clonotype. The CDR3 loop is CASSLSGISYEQYF. The CDR3, as DNA: TGTGCCAGCAGCTTGAGCGGGATTTCCTACGAGCAGTACTTC. The rearrangement links TRBV7-8 to TRBJ2-7, with TRBD2 matching over 7 bases. V lost 3 bases to trimming and J lost 1 base; unmatched junction nucleotides: 3. Germline V gene lookup returns CDR1 SGHVS and CDR2 FQNEAQ. The CDR3 length is 14 residues.

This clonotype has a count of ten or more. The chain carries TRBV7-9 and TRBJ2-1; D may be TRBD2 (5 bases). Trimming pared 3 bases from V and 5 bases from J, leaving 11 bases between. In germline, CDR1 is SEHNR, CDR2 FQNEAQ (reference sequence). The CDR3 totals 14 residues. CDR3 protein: CASSFGLLNNEQFF. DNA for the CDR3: TGTGCCAGCAGCTTCGGACTCCTTAACAATGAGCAGTTCTTC.